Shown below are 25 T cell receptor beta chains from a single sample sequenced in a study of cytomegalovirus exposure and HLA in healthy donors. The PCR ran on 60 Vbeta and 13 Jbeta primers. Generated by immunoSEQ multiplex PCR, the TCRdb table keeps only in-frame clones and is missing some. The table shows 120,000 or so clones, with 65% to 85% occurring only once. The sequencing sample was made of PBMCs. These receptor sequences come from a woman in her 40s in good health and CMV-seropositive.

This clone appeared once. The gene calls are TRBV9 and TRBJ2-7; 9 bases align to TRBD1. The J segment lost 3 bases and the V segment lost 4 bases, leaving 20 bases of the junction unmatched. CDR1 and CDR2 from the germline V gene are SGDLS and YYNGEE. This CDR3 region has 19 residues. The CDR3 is CASSPRGQGITGGLYEQYF. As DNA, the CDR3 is TGTGCCAGCAGCCCACGAGGACAGGGGATTACGGGAGGCCTCTACGAGCAGTACTTC.

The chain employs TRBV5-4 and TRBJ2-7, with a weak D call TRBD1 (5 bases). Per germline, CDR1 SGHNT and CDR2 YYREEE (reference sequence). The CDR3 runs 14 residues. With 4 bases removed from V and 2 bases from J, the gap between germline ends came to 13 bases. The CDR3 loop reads CASSPNQGPYEQYF. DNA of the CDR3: TGTGCCAGCAGCCCCAACCAGGGCCCCTACGAGCAGTACTTC.

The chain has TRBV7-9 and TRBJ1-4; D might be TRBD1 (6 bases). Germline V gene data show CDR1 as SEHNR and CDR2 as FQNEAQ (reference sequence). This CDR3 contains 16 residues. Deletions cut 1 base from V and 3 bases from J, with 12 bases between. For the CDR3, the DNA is TGTGCCAGCAGCTTAGAGGCGACAGGACCTAATGAAAAACTGTTTTTT. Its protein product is CASSLEATGPNEKLFF.

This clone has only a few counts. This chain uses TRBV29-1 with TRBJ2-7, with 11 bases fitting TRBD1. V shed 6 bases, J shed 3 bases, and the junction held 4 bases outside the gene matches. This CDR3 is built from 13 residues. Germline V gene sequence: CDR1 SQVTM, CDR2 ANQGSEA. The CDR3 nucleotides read TGCAGCGTGCCCGGGACAGGGGGCTACGAGCAGTACTTC. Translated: CSVPGTGGYEQYF.

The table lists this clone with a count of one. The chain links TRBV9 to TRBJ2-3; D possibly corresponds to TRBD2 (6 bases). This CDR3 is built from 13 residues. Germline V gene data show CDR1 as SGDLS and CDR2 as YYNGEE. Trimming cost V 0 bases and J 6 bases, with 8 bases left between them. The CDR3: CASSVEGRDTQYF. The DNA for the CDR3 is TGTGCCAGCAGCGTAGAGGGGAGGGATACGCAGTATTTT.

CDR3 residues: CASSLTGEGYNEQFF. Written as DNA, the CDR3 is TGTGCCAGCAGCTTAACGGGAGAGGGGTACAATGAGCAGTTCTTC. The chain couples TRBV7-8 to TRBJ2-1; a possible D gene is TRBD2 (6 bases). Germline V lookup: CDR1 SGHVS, CDR2 FQNEAQ. This CDR3 is built from 15 residues. The V and J ends lost 2 bases and 4 bases respectively, with 12 bases between them.

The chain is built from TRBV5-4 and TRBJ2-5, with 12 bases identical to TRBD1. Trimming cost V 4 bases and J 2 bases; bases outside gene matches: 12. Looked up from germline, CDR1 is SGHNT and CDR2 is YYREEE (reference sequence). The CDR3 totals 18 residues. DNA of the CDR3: TGTGCCAGCAGCATGGGGACAGGGGGCGAGAAGTGGCAAGAGACCCAGTACTTC. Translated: CASSMGTGGEKWQETQYF.

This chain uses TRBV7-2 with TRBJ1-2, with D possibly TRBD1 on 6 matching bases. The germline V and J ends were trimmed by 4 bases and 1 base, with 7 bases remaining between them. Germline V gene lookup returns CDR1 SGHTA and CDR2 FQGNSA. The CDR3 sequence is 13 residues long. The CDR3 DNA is TGTGCCAGCAGCTCACAGGGTAACTATGGCTACACCTTC. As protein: CASSSQGNYGYTF. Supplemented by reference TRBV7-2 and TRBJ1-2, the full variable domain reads GAGVSQSPSNKVTEKGKDVELRCDPISGHTALYWYRQSLGQGLEFLIYFQGNSAPDKSGLPSDRFSAERTGGSVSTLTIQRTQQEDSAVYLCASSSQGNYGYTFGSGTRLTVV.

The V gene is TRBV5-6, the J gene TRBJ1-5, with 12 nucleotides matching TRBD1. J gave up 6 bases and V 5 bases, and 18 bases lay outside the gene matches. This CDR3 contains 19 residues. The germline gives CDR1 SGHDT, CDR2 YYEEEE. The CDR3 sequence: CASSRGTGGLVGLSQPQHF. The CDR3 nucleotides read TGTGCCAGCAGTCGGGGGACAGGGGGCTTGGTCGGCCTCTCTCAGCCCCAGCATTTT. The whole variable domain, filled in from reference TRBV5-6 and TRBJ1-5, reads DAGVTQSPTHLIKTRGQQVTLRCSPKSGHDTVSWYQQALGQGPQFIFQYYEEEERQRGNFPDRFSGHQFPNYSSELNVNALLLGDSALYLCASSRGTGGLVGLSQPQHFGDGTRLSIL.

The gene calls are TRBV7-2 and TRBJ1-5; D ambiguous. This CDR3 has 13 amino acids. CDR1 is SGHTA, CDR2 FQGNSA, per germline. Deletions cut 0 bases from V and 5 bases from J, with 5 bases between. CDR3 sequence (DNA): TGTGCCAGCAGCTTAGCGCGGGATCAGCCCCAGCATTTT. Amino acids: CASSLARDQPQHF.

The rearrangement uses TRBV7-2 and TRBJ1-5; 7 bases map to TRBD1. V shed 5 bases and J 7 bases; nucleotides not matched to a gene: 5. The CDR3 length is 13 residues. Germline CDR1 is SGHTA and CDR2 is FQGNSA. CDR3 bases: TGTGCCAGCAGCCCGACAGGGCGGCAGCCCCAGCATTTT. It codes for CASSPTGRQPQHF.

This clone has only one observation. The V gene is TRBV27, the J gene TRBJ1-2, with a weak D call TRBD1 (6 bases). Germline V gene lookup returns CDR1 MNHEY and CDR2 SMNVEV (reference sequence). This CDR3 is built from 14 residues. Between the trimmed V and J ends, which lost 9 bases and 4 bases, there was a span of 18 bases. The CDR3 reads CASSNSGTTYGYTF. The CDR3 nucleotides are TGTGCCAGTTCCAATTCCGGGACAACCTATGGCTACACCTTC.

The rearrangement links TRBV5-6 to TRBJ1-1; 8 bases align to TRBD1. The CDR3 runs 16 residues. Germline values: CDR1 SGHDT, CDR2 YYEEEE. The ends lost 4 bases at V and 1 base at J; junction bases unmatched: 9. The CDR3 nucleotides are TGTGCCAGCAGCCTCATTACCGGGACAGGGAACACTGAAGCTTTCTTT. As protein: CASSLITGTGNTEAFF. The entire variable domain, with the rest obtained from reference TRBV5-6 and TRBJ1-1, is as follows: DAGVTQSPTHLIKTRGQQVTLRCSPKSGHDTVSWYQQALGQGPQFIFQYYEEEERQRGNFPDRFSGHQFPNYSSELNVNALLLGDSALYLCASSLITGTGNTEAFFGQGTRLTVV.

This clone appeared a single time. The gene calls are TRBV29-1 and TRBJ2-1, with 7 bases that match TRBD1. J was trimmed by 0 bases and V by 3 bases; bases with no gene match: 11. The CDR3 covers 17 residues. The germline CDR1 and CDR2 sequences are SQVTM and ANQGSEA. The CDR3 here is CSVDPYRGISSYNEQFF. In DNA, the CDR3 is TGCAGCGTTGACCCGTACAGGGGAATAAGCTCCTACAATGAGCAGTTCTTC.

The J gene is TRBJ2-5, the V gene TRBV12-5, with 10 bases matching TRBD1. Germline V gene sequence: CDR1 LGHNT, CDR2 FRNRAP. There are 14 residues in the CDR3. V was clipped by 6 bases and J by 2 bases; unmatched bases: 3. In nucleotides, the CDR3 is TGTGCTAGTGGCCTGGGACAGGGGCAAGAGACCCAGTACTTC. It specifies CASGLGQGQETQYF.

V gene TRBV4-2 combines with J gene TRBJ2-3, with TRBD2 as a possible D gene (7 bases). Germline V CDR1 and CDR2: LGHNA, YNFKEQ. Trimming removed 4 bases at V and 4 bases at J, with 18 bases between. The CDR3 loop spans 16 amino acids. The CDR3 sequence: CASSPKGGGYADTQYF. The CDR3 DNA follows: TGTGCCAGCAGCCCTAAAGGGGGGGGCTACGCAGATACGCAGTATTTT.

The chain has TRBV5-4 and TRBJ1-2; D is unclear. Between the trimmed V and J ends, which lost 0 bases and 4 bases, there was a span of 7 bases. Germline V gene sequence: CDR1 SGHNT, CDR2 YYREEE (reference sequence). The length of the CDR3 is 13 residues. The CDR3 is CASSLGQSYGYTF. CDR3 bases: TGTGCCAGCAGCTTGGGACAAAGCTATGGCTACACCTTC.

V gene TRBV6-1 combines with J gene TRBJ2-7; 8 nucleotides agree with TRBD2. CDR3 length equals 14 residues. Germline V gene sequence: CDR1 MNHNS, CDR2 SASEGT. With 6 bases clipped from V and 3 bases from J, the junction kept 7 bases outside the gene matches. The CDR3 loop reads CASRTRSGSYEQYF. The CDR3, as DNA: TGTGCCAGCAGAACAAGGAGCGGGAGCTACGAGCAGTACTTC.

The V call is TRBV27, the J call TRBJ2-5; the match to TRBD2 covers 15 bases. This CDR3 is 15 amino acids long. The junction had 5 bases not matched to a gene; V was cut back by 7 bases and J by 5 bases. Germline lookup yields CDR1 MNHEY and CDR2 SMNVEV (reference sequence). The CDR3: CASTGLAGGRETQYF. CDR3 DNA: TGTGCCAGCACTGGACTAGCGGGAGGGCGGGAGACCCAGTACTTC.

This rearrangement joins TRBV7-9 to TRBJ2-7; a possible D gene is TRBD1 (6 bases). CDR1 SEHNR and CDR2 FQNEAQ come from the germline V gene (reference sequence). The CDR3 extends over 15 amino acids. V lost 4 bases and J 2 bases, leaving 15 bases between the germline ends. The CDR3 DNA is TGTGCCAGCAGCTCTTGGGACACTAAAGCCTACGAGCAGTACTTC. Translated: CASSSWDTKAYEQYF.

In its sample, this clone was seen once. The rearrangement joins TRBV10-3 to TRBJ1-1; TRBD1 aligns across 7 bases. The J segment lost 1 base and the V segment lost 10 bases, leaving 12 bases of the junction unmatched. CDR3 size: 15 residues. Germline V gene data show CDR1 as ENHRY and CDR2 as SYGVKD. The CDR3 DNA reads TGTGCCAGCCTCGACAGGGACCAGGGGAACACTGAAGCTTTCTTT. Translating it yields CASLDRDQGNTEAFF.

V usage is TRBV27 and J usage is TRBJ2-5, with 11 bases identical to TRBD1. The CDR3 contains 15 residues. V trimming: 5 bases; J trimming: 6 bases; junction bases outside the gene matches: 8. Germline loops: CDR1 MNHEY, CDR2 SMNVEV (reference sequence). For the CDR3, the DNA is TGTGCCAGCAGTACCGGACAGGGGGCGCACCAGACCCAGTACTTC. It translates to CASSTGQGAHQTQYF.

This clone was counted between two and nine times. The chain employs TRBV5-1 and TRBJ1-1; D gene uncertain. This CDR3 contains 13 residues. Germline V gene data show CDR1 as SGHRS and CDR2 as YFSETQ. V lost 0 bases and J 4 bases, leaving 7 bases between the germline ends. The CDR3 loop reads CASSLEPGTEAFF. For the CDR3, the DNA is TGCGCCAGCAGCTTGGAGCCCGGCACTGAAGCTTTCTTT. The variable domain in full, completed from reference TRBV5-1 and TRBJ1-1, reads KAGVTQTPRYLIKTRGQQVTLSCSPISGHRSVSWYQQTPGQGLQFLFEYFSETQRNKGNFPGRFSGRQFSNSRSEMNVSTLELGDSALYLCASSLEPGTEAFFGQGTRLTVV.

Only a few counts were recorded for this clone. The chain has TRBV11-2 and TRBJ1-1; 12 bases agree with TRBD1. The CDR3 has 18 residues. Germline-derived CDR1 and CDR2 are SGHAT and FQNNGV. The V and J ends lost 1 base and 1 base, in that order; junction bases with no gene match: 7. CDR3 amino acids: CASSLVLGQGARNTEAFF. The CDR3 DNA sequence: TGTGCCAGCAGCTTAGTTTTGGGACAGGGGGCCAGGAACACTGAAGCTTTCTTT.

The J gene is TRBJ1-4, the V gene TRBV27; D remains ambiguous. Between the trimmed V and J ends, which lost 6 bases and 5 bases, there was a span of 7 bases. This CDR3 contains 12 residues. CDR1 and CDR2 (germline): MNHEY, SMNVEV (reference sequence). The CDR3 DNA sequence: TGTGCCAGCAGATCCCTGAATGAAAAACTGTTTTTT. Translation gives CASRSLNEKLFF.